The text below deals with one TCR beta chain. The CDR3 length is 16 residues. Germline lookup yields CDR1 SGHDT and CDR2 YYEEEE. V dropped 0 bases and J dropped 3; count of bases not matched to a gene: 6. Researchers ran the PCR with 60 Vbeta and 13 Jbeta primers. Profiled with immunoSEQ multiplex PCR; TCRdb holds only in-frame clones, not every one. This sample has 100,000 or so clones, with about 77% found just once. This record comes from a study of cytomegalovirus exposure and HLA in healthy donors. Source material: PBMCs. The V call is TRBV5-6, the J call TRBJ2-1, with TRBD2 matching 7 bases. This TCR was recovered from a woman aged 45 to 65 in good health and CMV-seropositive. DNA for the CDR3: TGTGCCAGCAGCTTGGTATCGGTAGCGGGCTACAATGAGCAGTTCTTC. As protein: CASSLVSVAGYNEQFF.